The rows below give T cell receptor beta chains drawn from one sample of a study of neoadjuvant anti-PD-1 for oral cavity cancer. Repertoires were generated with immunoSEQ multiplex PCR, while TCRdb's copy carries only in-frame clones and drops some. The table records some 15,000 clones, over 65% of them present only once. This specimen consisted of PBMCs, obtained before nivolumab (anti-PD-1) treatment. The source is a person aged 35-79 years with oral cavity squamous cell carcinoma. Each CDR3 is given with its conserved first and last residue. The D gene is left open where the match is weak. Not all rows give a size; the values are once, few, many and, for expanded clones, a class.

TRBJ2-7	few	TRBV11-2	TRBD1	TGTGCCAGCAAGACACAGGGGGCCTACGAGCAGTACTTC	CASKTQGAYEQYF
TRBJ1-2	.	TRBV5-5	TRBD1	TGTGCCAGCAGTCCCTGGACAGGAGCCTTTGGGGGCTACACCTTC	CASSPWTGAFGGYTF
TRBJ2-5	.	TRBV5-1	TRBD1	TGCGCCAGCAGACAGACAGGGGGTGAGACCCAGTACTTC	CASRQTGGETQYF
TRBJ1-5	.	TRBV18	.	TGTGCCAGCTCACCACTTGGGGGGCGTCAGCCCCAGCATTTT	CASSPLGGRQPQHF
TRBJ2-7	.	TRBV19	.	TGTGCCACGTGGGGAGGAGGCTCCTACGAGCAGTACTTC	CATWGGGSYEQYF
TRBJ1-2	once	TRBV4-1	TRBD1	TGCGCCAGCAGCCCCCCTGCGAAGGGGGCGTATGATGGCTACACCTTC	CASSPPAKGAYDGYTF
TRBJ2-1	.	TRBV29-1	TRBD1	TGCAGCGTTAGGACAGGGGGAAATTTAGAGTTCTTC	CSVRTGGNLEFF
TRBJ1-1	.	TRBV19	.	TGTGCCAGTGGCTTCAGAGAACCGAACACTGAAGCTTTCTTT	CASGFREPNTEAFF
TRBJ2-7	few	TRBV10-3	.	TGTGCCATCAGTGAGTCGACGGCCGTAAACTACGAGCAGTACTTC	CAISESTAVNYEQYF
TRBJ1-4	.	TRBV5-5	.	TGTGCCAGCAGCGCGACTTCTCGGGAAAAACTGTTTTTT	CASSATSREKLFF
TRBJ2-1	.	TRBV28	TRBD2	TGTGCCAGCAGTTTGGTTAGCGGGAGTTACAATGAGCAGTTCTTC	CASSLVSGSYNEQFF
TRBJ2-4	.	TRBV29-1	TRBD1	TGCAGCGCTTCACGACAGGGAAACATTCAGTACTTC	CSASRQGNIQYF
TRBJ2-2	.	TRBV2	.	TGTGCCAGCAAGGGGCAGTTAACCGGGGAGCTGTTTTTT	CASKGQLTGELFF
TRBJ2-7	few	TRBV5-4	TRBD2	TGTGCCAGCAGTCCCTTTGGACCTAGCGGCTACGAGCAGTACTTC	CASSPFGPSGYEQYF
TRBJ2-1	few	TRBV19	.	TGTGCCGTCTCAGGGACCCTAGCTGGGAGTGAGCAGTTCTTC	CAVSGTLAGSEQFF
TRBJ1-2	few	TRBV19	TRBD1	TGTGCCAGTAGTATAGATCGGGGGACAGAACATGGCTACACCTTC	CASSIDRGTEHGYTF
TRBJ2-2	.	TRBV9	TRBD1	TGTGCCAGCGGTACAGGGGTGCACGGGGAGCTGTTTTTT	CASGTGVHGELFF
TRBJ2-7	few	TRBV28	.	TGTGCCAGCAGTTCAGGGGGAGGCCACGAGCAGTACTTC	CASSSGGGHEQYF
TRBJ1-1	few	TRBV9	TRBD1	TGTGCCAGCAGCGCTCGAGGCAGGGGGAGGACTGAAGCTTTCTTT	CASSARGRGRTEAFF
TRBJ1-2	.	TRBV7-9	.	TGTGCCAGCAGCTTAGGGGACCGAAGAGTCTATGGCTACACCTTC	CASSLGDRRVYGYTF
TRBJ1-1	once	TRBV7-9	.	TGTGCCAGCAGCCTTCACTCAGTGGGCGACACTGAAGCTTTCTTT	CASSLHSVGDTEAFF
TRBJ2-7	few	TRBV6-5	TRBD1	TGTGCCAGCAGCAGCTTGAAGGGGGCCTCCTACGAGCAGTACTTC	CASSSLKGASYEQYF
TRBJ1-1	.	TRBV7-9	.	TGTGCCAGCAGCCATCAGACAGCTGAAGCTTTCTTT	CASSHQTAEAFF
TRBJ1-4	.	TRBV21-1	.	TGTGCCAGCAGCAAAGCTAGCGGTAGTGGGGAACTGTTTTTT	CASSKASGSGELFF